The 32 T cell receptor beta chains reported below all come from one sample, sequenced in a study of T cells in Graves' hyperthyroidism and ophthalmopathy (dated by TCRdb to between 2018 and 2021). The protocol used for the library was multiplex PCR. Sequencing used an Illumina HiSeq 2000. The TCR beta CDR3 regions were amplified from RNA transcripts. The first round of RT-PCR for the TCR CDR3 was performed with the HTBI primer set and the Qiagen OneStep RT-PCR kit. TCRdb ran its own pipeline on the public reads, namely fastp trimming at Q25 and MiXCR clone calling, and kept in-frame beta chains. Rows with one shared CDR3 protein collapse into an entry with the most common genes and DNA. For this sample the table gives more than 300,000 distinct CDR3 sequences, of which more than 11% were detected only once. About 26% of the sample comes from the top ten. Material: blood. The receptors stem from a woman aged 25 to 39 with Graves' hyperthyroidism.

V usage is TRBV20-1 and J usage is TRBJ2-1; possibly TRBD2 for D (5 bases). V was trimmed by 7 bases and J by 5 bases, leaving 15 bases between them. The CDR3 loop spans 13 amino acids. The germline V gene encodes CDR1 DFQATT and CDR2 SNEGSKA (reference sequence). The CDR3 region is CSVLAYPHNEQFF. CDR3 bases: TGCAGTGTTCTAGCTTACCCCCACAATGAGCAGTTCTTC.

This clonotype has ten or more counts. The chain's CDR3 is CASSYEEEGTAYEQYF. Written as DNA, the CDR3 is TGTGCCAGCAGTTACGAGGAGGAGGGGACCGCCTACGAGCAGTACTTC. V is TRBV6-2 or TRBV6-3 and J is TRBJ2-7; weak D call: TRBD2 (6 bases). CDR3 length equals 16 residues. V was trimmed by 2 bases and J by 2 bases, leaving 16 bases between them. Germline CDR1 is MNHEY and CDR2 is SVGEGT.

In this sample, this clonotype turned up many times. The CDR3 reads CASRGQSTGPQHF. The CDR3 DNA reads as TGCGCCAGCAGAGGACAGTCAACAGGGCCCCAGCATTTT. The V gene is TRBV10-1, the J gene TRBJ1-5; D is perhaps TRBD1 (6 bases). The germline gives CDR1 WNHNN, CDR2 SYGVQD (reference sequence). Trimming removed 6 bases from V and 9 bases from J, with 15 bases in between. This CDR3 spans 13 amino acids.

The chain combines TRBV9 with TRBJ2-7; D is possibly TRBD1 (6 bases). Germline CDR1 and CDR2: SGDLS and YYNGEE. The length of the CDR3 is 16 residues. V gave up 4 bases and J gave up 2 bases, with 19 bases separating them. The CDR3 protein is CASSLNRDGLTYEQYF. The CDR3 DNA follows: TGTGCCAGCAGCCTCAACAGGGACGGACTCACCTACGAGCAGTACTTC.

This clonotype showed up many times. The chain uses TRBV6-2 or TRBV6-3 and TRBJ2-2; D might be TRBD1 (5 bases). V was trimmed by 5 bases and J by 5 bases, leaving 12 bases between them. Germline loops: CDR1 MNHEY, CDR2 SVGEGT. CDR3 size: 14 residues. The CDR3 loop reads CASSTGDITGELFF. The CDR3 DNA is TGTGCCAGCAGTACAGGAGACATAACCGGGGAGCTGTTTTTT.

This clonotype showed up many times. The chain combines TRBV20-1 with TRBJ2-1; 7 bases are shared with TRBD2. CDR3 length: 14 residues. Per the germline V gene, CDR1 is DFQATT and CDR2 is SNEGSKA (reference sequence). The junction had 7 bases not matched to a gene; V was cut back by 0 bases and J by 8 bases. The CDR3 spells CSARDRWGGDEQFF. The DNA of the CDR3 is TGCAGTGCTAGAGATCGCTGGGGGGGGGATGAGCAGTTCTTC.

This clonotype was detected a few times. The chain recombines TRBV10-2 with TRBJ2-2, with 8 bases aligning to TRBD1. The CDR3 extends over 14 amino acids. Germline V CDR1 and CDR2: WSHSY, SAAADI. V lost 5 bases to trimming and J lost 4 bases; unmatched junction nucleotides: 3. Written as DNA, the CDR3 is TGCGCCAGCAGTCGGGACAGGATCACCGGGGAGCTGTTTTTT. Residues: CASSRDRITGELFF.

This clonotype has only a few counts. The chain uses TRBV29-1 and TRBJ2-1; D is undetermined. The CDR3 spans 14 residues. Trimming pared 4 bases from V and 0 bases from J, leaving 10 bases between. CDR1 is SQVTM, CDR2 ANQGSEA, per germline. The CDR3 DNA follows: TGCAGCGTTGGATCAGAAAGCTCCTACAATGAGCAGTTCTTC. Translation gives CSVGSESSYNEQFF.

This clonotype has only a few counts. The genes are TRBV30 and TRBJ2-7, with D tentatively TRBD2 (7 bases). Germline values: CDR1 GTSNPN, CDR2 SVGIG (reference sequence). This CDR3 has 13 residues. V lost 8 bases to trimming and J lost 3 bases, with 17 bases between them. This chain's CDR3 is CAGGGDYLYEQYF. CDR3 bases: TGTGCCGGAGGGGGGGACTACCTCTACGAGCAGTACTTC.

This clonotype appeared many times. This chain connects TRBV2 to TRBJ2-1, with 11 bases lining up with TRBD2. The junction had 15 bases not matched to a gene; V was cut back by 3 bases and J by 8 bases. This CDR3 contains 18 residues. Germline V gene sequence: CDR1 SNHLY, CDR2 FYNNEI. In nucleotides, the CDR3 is TGTGCCAGCAGTGATCCCCAACTAGCGGGAGATCAGGGCCATGAGCAGTTCTTC. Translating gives CASSDPQLAGDQGHEQFF.

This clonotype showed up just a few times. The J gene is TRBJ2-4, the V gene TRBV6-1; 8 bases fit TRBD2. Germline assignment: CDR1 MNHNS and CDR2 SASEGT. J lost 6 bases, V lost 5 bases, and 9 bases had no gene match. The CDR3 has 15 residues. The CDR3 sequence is CASSRGGAFANIQYF. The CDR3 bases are TGTGCCAGCAGTCGGGGGGGGGCTTTCGCAAACATTCAGTACTTC.

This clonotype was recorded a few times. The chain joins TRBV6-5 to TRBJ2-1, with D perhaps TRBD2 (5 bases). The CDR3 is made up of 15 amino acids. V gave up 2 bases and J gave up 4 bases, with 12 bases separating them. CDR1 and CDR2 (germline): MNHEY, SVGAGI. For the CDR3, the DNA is TGTGCCAGCAGTTACGGGGAACGGGGTTACAATGAGCAGTTCTTC. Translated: CASSYGERGYNEQFF.

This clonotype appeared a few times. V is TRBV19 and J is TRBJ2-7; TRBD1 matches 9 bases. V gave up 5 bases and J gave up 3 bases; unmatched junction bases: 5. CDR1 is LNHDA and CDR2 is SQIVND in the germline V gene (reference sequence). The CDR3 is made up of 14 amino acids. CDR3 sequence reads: CASSDRDRVYEQYF. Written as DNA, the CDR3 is TGTGCCAGTAGTGACCGGGACAGGGTCTACGAGCAGTACTTC.

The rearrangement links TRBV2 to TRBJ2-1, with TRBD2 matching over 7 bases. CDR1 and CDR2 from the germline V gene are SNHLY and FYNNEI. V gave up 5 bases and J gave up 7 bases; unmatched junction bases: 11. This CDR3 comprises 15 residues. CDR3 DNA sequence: TGTGCCAGCAGTAACCCTTGGGAGGGTGCAAATGAGCAGTTCTTC. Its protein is CASSNPWEGANEQFF.

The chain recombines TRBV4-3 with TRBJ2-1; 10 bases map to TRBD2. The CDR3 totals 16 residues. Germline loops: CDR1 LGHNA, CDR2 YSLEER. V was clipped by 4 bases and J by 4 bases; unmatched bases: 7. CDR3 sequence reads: CASSPTASGGYNEQFF. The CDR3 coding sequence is TGCGCCAGCAGCCCCACGGCTAGCGGGGGTTACAATGAGCAGTTCTTC.

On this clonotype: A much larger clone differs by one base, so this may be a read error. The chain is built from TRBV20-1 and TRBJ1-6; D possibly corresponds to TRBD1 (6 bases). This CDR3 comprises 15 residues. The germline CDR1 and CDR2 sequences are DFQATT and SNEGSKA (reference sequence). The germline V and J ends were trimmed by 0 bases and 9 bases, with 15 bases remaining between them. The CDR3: CSARDARDIGSPLHF. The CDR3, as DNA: TGCAGTGCTAGAGACGCGCGGGACATAGGTTCACCCCTCCACTTT.

The chain's CDR3 is CASTPLARGGYNEQFF. The CDR3, as DNA: TGTGCCAGCACCCCCCTAGCAAGAGGGGGGTACAATGAGCAGTTCTTC. This chain links TRBV6-1 with TRBJ2-1, with D tentatively TRBD1 or TRBD2 (6 bases each). CDR3 size: 16 residues. The V gene lost 7 bases and the J gene lost 4 bases, with 20 bases spanning the gap. Germline loops: CDR1 MNHNS, CDR2 SASEGT.

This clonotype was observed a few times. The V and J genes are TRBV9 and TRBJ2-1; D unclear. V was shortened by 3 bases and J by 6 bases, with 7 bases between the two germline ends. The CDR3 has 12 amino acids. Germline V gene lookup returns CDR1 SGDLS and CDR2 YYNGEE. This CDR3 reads CASSARSNEQFF. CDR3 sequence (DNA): TGTGCCAGCAGCGCCAGAAGCAATGAGCAGTTCTTC.

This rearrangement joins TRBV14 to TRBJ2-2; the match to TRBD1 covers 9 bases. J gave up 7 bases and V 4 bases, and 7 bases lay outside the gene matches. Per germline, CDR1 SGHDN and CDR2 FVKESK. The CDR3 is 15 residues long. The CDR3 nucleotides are TGTGCCAGCAGCCCTAGGGACAGGGCAATCGGGGAGCTGTTTTTT. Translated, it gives CASSPRDRAIGELFF. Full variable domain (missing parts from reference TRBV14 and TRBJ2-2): EAGVTQFPSHSVIEKGQTVTLRCDPISGHDNLYWYRRVMGKEIKFLLHFVKESKQDESGMPNNRFLAERTGGTYSTLKVQPAELEDSGVYFCASSPRDRAIGELFFGEGSRLTVL.

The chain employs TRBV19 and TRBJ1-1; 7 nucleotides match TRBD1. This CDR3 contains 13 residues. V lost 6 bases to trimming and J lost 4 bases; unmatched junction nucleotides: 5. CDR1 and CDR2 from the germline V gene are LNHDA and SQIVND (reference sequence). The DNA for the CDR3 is TGTGCCAGTAGAGAGGACAGGTTCACTGAAGCTTTCTTT. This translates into CASREDRFTEAFF.

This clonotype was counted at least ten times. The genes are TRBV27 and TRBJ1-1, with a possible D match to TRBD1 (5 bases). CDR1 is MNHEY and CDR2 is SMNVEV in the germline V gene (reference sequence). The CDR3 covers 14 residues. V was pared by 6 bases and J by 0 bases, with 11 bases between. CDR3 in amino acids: CASSLGGVNTEAFF. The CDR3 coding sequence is TGTGCCAGCAGCCTCGGAGGGGTGAACACTGAAGCTTTCTTT.

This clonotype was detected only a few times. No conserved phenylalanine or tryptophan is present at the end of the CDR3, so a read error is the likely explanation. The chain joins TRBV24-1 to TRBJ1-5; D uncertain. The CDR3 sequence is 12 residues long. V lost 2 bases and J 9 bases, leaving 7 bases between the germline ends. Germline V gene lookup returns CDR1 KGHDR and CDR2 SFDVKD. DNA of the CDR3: TGTGCCACCAGTGATTGGGGAGGGCCCCAGCATCTT. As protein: CATSDWGGPQHL.

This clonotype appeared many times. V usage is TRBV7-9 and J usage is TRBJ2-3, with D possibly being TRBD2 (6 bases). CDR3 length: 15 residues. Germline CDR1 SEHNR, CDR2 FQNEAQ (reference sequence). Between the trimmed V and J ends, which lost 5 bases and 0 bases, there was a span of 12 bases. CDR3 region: CASSPTTRSTDTQYF. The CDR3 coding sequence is TGTGCCAGCAGCCCGACGACTAGGAGCACAGATACGCAGTATTTT.

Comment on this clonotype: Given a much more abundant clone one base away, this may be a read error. The CDR3 spells CASSSLSGYEQCF. CDR3 coding DNA: TGTGCCAGCAGCTCACTGAGCGGGTACGAGCAGTGCTTC. The V and J genes are TRBV5-6 and TRBJ2-7; weak D call: TRBD2 (6 bases). Germline CDR1 is SGHDT and CDR2 is YYEEEE. The CDR3 has 13 residues. Based on the CDR3 plus reference TRBV5-6 and TRBJ2-7, the full variable domain is DAGVTQSPTHLIKTRGQQVTLRCSPKSGHDTVSWYQQALGQGPQFIFQYYEEEERQRGNFPDRFSGHQFPNYSSELNVNALLLGDSALYLCASSSLSGYEQCFGPGTRLTVT.

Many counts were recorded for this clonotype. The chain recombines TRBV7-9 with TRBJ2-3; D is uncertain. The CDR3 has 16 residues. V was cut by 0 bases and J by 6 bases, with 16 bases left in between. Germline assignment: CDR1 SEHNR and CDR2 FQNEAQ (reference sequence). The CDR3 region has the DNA TGTGCCAGCAGCTTAGCGCTGGGCTCGCTGAGGGATACGCAGTATTTT. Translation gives CASSLALGSLRDTQYF.

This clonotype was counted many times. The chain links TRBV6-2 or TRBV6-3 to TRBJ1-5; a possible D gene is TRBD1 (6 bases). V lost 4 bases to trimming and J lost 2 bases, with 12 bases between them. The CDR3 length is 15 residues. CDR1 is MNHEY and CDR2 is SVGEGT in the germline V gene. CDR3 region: CASSFLQGGNQPQHF. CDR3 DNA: TGTGCCAGCAGTTTTTTACAGGGTGGCAATCAGCCCCAGCATTTT.

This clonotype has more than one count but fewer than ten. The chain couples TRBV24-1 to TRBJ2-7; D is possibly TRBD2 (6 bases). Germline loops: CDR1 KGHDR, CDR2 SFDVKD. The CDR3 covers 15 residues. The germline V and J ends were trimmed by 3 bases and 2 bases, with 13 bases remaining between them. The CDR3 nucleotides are TGTGCCACCAGTGATAGCGAGCGCGGGGCCTACGAGCAGTACTTC. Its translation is CATSDSERGAYEQYF.

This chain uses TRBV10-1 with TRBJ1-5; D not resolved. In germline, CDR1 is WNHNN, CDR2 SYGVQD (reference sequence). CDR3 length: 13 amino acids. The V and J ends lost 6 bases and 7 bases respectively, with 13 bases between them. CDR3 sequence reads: CASSAGLSQPQHF. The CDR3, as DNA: TGCGCCAGCAGCGCGGGCCTGTCCCAGCCCCAGCATTTT.

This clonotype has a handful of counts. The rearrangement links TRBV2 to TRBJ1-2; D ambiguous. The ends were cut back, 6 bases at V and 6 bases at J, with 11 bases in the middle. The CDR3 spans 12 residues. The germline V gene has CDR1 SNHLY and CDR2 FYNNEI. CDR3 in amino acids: CASSPVGDGYTF. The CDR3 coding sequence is TGTGCCAGCAGCCCTGTCGGCGATGGCTACACCTTC.

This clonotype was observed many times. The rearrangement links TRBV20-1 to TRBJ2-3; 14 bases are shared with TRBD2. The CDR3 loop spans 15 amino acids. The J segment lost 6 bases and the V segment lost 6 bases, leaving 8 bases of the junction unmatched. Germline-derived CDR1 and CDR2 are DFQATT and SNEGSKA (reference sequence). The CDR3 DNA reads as TGCAGTGCGCCCGGGACTAGCGGGAGATTTGATACGCAGTATTTT. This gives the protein CSAPGTSGRFDTQYF.

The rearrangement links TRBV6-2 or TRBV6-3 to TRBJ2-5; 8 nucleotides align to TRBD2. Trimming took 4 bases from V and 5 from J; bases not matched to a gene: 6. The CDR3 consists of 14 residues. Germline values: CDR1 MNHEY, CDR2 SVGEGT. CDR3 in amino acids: CASSFTSGGETQYF. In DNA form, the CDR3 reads TGTGCCAGCAGTTTCACTAGCGGAGGGGAGACCCAGTACTTC.

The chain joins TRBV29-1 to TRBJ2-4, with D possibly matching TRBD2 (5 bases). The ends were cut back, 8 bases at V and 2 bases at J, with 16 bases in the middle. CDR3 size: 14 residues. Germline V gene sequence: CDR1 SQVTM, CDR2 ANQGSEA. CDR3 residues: CSSNRELTKNIQYF. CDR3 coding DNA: TGCAGCTCGAATAGGGAGTTGACCAAAAACATTCAGTACTTC.